This T cell receptor (beta chain) was retrieved from a study of T cell responses to AZD1222 COVID-19 vaccine. Study findings and constraints: Repertoire sampling was restricted to post-peak T cell response timepoints. Of spike-specific TCRs, nearly half reportedly target regions left unmutated in variants. Just 5 to 7 people given AZD1222 tested seropositive at baseline.

To note about this clone: Antigen specificity is unknown.

Only in-frame clones appear in the TCRdb table, and some are missing; sequencing was by immunoSEQ multiplex PCR. The sample consists of roughly 200,000 clones, 85% to 95% of them appearing once. The origin of this receptor is an adult in good health. The input for sequencing was peripheral blood, taken on day 0 of MenACWY control vaccination.

The CDR3 nucleotides are TGTGCCAGTAGTATTCTTCTGAACACTGAAGCTTTCTTT. It specifies CASSILLNTEAFF. V gene TRBV19 combines with J gene TRBJ1-1, with no clear D. V was cut by 3 bases and J by 0 bases, with 5 bases left in between. The CDR3 length is 13 residues. In germline, CDR1 is LNHDA, CDR2 SQIVND (reference sequence).